This paragraph reports one T cell receptor beta chain. TCRdb redid the calling of the 5' RACE reads with MiXCR, one entry per CDR3 protein. Of 200,000 to 300,000 distinct CDR3 sequences in the sample, 16% were seen once. The source of the sample is a study of T-cell memory formation after mild COVID-19. CDR1 DFQATT and CDR2 SNEGSKA come from the germline V gene (reference sequence). This CDR3 has 16 amino acids. The V gene lost 0 bases and the J gene lost 0 bases, with 12 bases spanning the gap. The gene calls are TRBV20-1 and TRBJ1-3; weak D call: TRBD1 (5 bases). This TCR was recovered from a man between 18 and 35 years old who had mild COVID-19 (a few samples of this study predate the infection). Cell type and time point are not known. The sample consisted of PBMCs or a T cell subset sorted from them (not recorded which). CDR3 sequence: CSARDRVTDSGNTIYF. CDR3 in DNA: TGCAGTGCTAGAGATCGTGTGACAGACTCTGGAAACACCATATATTTT.